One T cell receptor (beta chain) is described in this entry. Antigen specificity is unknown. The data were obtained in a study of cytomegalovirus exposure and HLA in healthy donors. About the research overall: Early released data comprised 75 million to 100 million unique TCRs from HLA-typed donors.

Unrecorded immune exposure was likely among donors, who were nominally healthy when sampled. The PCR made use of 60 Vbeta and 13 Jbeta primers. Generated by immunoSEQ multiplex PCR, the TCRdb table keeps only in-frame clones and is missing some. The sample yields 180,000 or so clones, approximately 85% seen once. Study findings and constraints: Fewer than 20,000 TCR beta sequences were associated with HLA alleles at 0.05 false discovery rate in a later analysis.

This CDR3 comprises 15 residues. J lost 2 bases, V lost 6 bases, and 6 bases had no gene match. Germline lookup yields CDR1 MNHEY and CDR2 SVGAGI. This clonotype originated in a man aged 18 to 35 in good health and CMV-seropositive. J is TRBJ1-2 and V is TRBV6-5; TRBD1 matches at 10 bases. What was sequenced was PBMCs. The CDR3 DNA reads TGTGCCAGCAGCCTGGACAGGGGGAACAACTATGGCTACACCTTC. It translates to CASSLDRGNNYGYTF.